This T cell receptor beta chain was retrieved from a study of T cell responses to AZD1222 COVID-19 vaccine. A note on this clone: The DNA is omitted, as the CDR3 cannot be located on it reliably, and the CDR3 follows TCRdb's listing.

13 amino acids form the CDR3, both terminal residues included. The germline gives CDR1 MNHEY, CDR2 SVGEGT. Generated by immunoSEQ multiplex PCR, the TCRdb table keeps only in-frame clones and is missing some. The table records some 120,000 clones, approximately 85% of them present only once. The sequencing here drew on peripheral blood, taken on day 0 of MenACWY control vaccination. This sequence was found in an adult in good health. J is TRBJ2-1 and V is TRBV6-2 or TRBV6-3; the DNA was not used to check the table's D call, TRBD2. CDR3 residues: CASSSSARNEQFF.